These T cell receptor beta chains were read from a single sample in a study of OX40 agonist ivuxolimab in advanced cancers. TCRdb's table, derived via immunoSEQ multiplex PCR, lists solely in-frame clones and lacks some. The sample has roughly 70,000 clones, 82% seen once. The input for sequencing was CD4+ or CD8+ T cells sorted from blood, taken in a trial of the OX40 agonist ivuxolimab. Receptors originate from an adult with an advanced solid tumor such as melanoma, head and neck, liver or kidney cancer. Each CDR3 is given without its conserved first and last residue. The size of a clone is reported for some rows only, either as once, few or many, or as a class for expanded clones.

v_call clone_size cdr3_aa
TRBV5-8 NA ASSPVGTGTGRAYYEQY
TRBV5-1 few ASSLDVGGDYGYT
TRBV7-2 NA ASSSRGGKETQY
TRBV29-1 NA SVERGRGETQY
TRBV2 NA ASSEGNRGDYT
TRBV5-1 NA ASSLEGRLAVYNEQF
TRBV27 NA ASRNRYYGYT
TRBV18 NA ASSPQGNQPQH
TRBV30 NA AWSRDGFNQPQH
TRBV29-1 NA SVVGTLGTNEKLF
TRBV7-9 NA ASSPGWRTEAF
TRBV5-1 NA ASSLEGGGGNQPQH
TRBV28 NA ASSFTLTSDMNTEAF
TRBV5-4 NA ASSLLRQGAYEQY
TRBV27 NA ASSSPGTAGANVLT
TRBV28 NA ASSSSSTGTYGYNEQF
TRBV6-5 NA ASSYRQTYYGYT
TRBV5-6 few ASSLEFGRTGGHQPQH
TRBV28 few ASSSGGSYEQY
TRBV19 few ASSSPTGSTEAF
TRBV7-2 NA ASSSWDTQY
TRBV5-6 few ASSLGQIYEQY
TRBV2 NA ASSGDRGNQPQH
TRBV5-1 NA ASKIIAGSTDTQY
TRBV2 NA ASKGANTGELF
TRBV18 NA ASSPQGVVGKLF
TRBV6-1 NA ASRGGLLNTGELF
TRBV7-2 NA ASSPRTSPGGEAF
TRBV5-1 NA ASSLGSGGLYTEAF
TRBV28 NA ASRGFGRTEAF
TRBV5-1 NA ASSFGGSGRSNTEAF
TRBV7-2 NA ASSASGTGDYGYT
TRBV27 NA ASSLRWDRGAPFYQPQH